Sequencing of this T cell receptor (beta chain) was carried out in a study of cytomegalovirus exposure and HLA in healthy donors. Points from the study as a whole: Sequencing likely caused a cluster of highly shared sequence variants. Several V segments, TRBV6-2 and TRBV6-3 among them, could not be told apart and were dropped. TCR beta chain V- and J-gene trimming was linked, in a later analysis, to a missense variant in DCLRE1C.

The PCR used 60 Vbeta and 13 Jbeta primers. Authors' analysis steps: Unique TCR beta chains numbered about 80 million in a later analysis, with some 9.9 million shared. TCRdb's table, derived via immunoSEQ multiplex PCR, lists solely in-frame clones and lacks some. Clone size and the V and J calls come from that table; the DNA yielded D and trimming. The sample table includes 200,000 to 250,000 clones. This CDR3 region has 15 residues. Trimming removed 3 bases from V and 2 bases from J, with 13 bases in between. Looked up from germline, CDR1 is KGHSH and CDR2 is LQKENI. As to this clone: Its cognate antigen is unknown.

The sequenced material came from PBMCs. The V and J genes are TRBV18 and TRBJ1-1; weak D call: TRBD1 (5 bases). The receptor's source is a girl aged 2-10 years in good health and CMV-seropositive. The DNA for the CDR3 is TGTGCCAGCTCACCGCGACAGAAAGAAAACACTGAAGCTTTCTTT. This gives the protein CASSPRQKENTEAFF. The full variable domain, completed using reference TRBV18 and TRBJ1-1, is NAGVMQNPRHLVRRRGQEARLRCSPMKGHSHVYWYRQLPEEGLKFMVYLQKENIIDESGMPKERFSAEFPKEGPSILRIQQVVRGDSAAYFCASSPRQKENTEAFFGQGTRLTVV.